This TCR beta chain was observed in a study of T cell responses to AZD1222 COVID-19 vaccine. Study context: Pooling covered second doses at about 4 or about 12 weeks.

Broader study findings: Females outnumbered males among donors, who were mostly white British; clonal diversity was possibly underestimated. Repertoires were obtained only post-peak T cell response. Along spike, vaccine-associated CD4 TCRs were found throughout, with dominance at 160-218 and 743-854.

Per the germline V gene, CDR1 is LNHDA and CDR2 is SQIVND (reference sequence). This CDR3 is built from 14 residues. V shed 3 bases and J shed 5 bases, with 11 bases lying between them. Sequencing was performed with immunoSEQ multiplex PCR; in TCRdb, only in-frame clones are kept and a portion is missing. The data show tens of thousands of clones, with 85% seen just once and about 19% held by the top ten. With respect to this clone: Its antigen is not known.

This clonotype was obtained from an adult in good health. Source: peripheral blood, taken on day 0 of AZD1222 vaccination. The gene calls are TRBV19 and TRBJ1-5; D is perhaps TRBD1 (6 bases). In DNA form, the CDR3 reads TGTGCCAGTAGTATCGTGGAGGGGGATCAGCCCCAGCATTTT. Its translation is CASSIVEGDQPQHF.